This T cell receptor (beta chain) was found in a study of shared clonotypes between healthy human individuals. The protocol was immunoSEQ multiplex PCR, while the TCRdb copy is restricted to in-frame clones and leaves out a portion. The sample has around 940,000 clones, around three quarters seen once. Input material: memory CD4+ T cells sorted from blood. The subset here: CD45RA-negative fraction. The sequence was collected from a man between 18 and 29 years old in good health.

For the CDR3, the DNA is TGTGCCAGCAGGCCACAGGGGTTTGCCCCTGAAGCTTTCTTT. Translated, it gives CASRPQGFAPEAFF. V and J are TRBV11-2 and TRBJ1-1; 7 bases are a match to TRBD1. The CDR3 covers 14 residues. Germline CDR1 SGHAT, CDR2 FQNNGV. The trim removed 6 bases at V and 6 bases at J, leaving 10 bases unmatched.